This T cell receptor (beta chain) was profiled in a study of graft-versus-host responses after intestinal transplantation. Whole-study context: Transplant types were multivisceral, liver-intestinal, or isolated intestinal. The study gave all recipients anti-thymocyte globulin induction, then tacrolimus and steroids for approximately three years.

Study-level findings and limits: GvH clones appeared in recipient marrow, some first in ileum or blood. Graft-donor T cell macrochimerism coincided with high graft-versus-host to host-versus-graft clonal ratios in allografts.

This clone was picked up a small number of times. The antigen remains undetermined. The method was immunoSEQ multiplex PCR; TCRdb's version includes in-frame clones alone and lacks a portion of them. The sample yields about 90,000 clones, 85% to 95% seen once. This CDR3 has 15 residues. Germline CDR1 reads ENHRY; CDR2 reads SYGVKD. V lost 3 bases and J lost 9; bases outside the gene matches: 6. The sequence was collected from a human donor who received an intestinal transplant. The source material was unstimulated CD8+ T cells sorted from spleen or lymph node cells, sampled before intestinal transplant. This chain uses TRBV10-3 with TRBJ1-6; TRBD1 agrees at 9 bases. The CDR3 is CAISDTGGQSSPLHF. CDR3 nucleotides: TGTGCCATCAGTGATACAGGGGGCCAGAGTTCACCCCTCCACTTT.